The present TCR beta chain was sequenced within a study of beta chain features in type 1 diabetes. General study results and limits: Patients with Type 1 diabetes showed moderately but significantly shorter TCRB CDR3s in all four CD4+ subsets. The study found fewer insertions and more deletions at VDJ junctions in type 1 diabetes patients.

Of the isolated RNA, all was reverse transcribed, and so the sequenced material was expressed TCRB transcripts. The assay was immunoSEQ multiplex PCR, and TCRdb's table has in-frame clones only and misses some. This sample carries approximately 27,000 clones, about 49% of them seen once, and the ten largest clones take 0.3%. This clone has just a few counts. Its target is not known. Germline V gene data show CDR1 as KGHSH and CDR2 as LQKENI. CDR3 size: 14 residues. V was cut by 3 bases and J by 1 base, with 9 bases left in between. The sequence derives from a young man with type 1 diabetes. Sequenced: stem cell memory CD4+ T cells from blood. The rearrangement uses TRBV18 and TRBJ1-2; the D is unclear. The CDR3 is CASSPPSLNYGYTF. The CDR3 bases are TGTGCCAGCTCACCGCCTAGTCTTAACTATGGCTACACCTTC.